Following are 27 T cell receptor beta chains from one sample sequenced in a study of PD-L1 blockade in urothelial cancer. Sequencing used immunoSEQ multiplex PCR; TCRdb keeps in-frame clones, though not all of them. The table records some 71,000 clones, around 85% of them present only once. The time point here: pretreatment peripheral blood. The material sequenced was PBMCs, taken around atezolizumab (anti-PD-L1) treatment. All receptors derive from a man aged 55 to 70 with urothelial cancer.

The chain combines TRBV7-2 with TRBJ1-2, with no clear D. Germline V gene sequence: CDR1 SGHTA, CDR2 FQGNSA. The CDR3 loop spans 16 amino acids. The V and J ends lost 1 base and 2 bases respectively, with 14 bases between them. CDR3 loop: CASSLVTDTLNYGYTF. The CDR3 DNA is TGTGCCAGCAGCTTAGTTACAGACACCTTAAACTATGGCTACACCTTC.

This clone was seen a few times. The chain combines TRBV5-8 with TRBJ2-6, with no clear D. Between the trimmed V and J ends, which lost 4 bases and 0 bases, there was a span of 20 bases. The CDR3 sequence is 19 residues long. Germline V gene lookup returns CDR1 SGHTS and CDR2 YDEGEE. The CDR3 DNA sequence: TGTGCCAGCAGCCTACATGCCTCAATGGGCCGCTCTGGGGCCAACGTCCTGACTTTC. Protein product: CASSLHASMGRSGANVLTF.

The chain links TRBV11-3 to TRBJ2-2; TRBD1 is a possible D gene (6 bases). Germline V lookup: CDR1 SGHNT, CDR2 YENEEA. The V end was cut by 0 bases, the J end by 6 bases, with 14 bases between. The CDR3 runs 16 residues. Here the CDR3 DNA reads TGTGCCAGCAGCTTAGATTTTGGGGCAGGGGCCGGGGAGCTGTTTTTT. It is translated as CASSLDFGAGAGELFF.

This sequence joins TRBV19 and TRBJ2-5; 8 bases line up with TRBD1. The V gene end was trimmed by 4 bases and the J gene end by 2 bases; junction bases not matched to a gene: 9. This CDR3 comprises 16 residues. CDR1 LNHDA and CDR2 SQIVND come from the germline V gene (reference sequence). Here the CDR3 reads CASSTYTGGIQETQYF. The CDR3 DNA reads TGTGCCAGTAGTACTTACACAGGGGGAATACAAGAGACCCAGTACTTC.

This chain's CDR3 is CASSKGGREANTGELFF. CDR3 coding DNA: TGTGCCAGCAGCAAAGGAGGGAGAGAAGCGAACACCGGGGAGCTGTTTTTT. The J gene is TRBJ2-2, the V gene TRBV21-1; the D segment call TRBD2 is taken from the table without a DNA check. TRBV21-1 is given as a pseudogene. The CDR3 has 17 residues.

The genes are TRBV9 and TRBJ2-3; 10 nucleotides line up with TRBD2. The CDR3 spans 17 residues. Germline V gives CDR1 SGDLS, CDR2 YYNGEE. The V segment lost 3 bases and the J segment 2 bases; nucleotides outside the gene matches: 9. Here the CDR3 DNA reads TGTGCCAGCAGCGCGCTCGGACTAGCGGCATACACAGATACGCAGTATTTT. It yields the protein CASSALGLAAYTDTQYF.

The chain links TRBV11-3 to TRBJ1-1; D might be TRBD1 (6 bases). V was pared by 5 bases and J by 8 bases, with 18 bases between. CDR3 length: 14 residues. CDR1 and CDR2 (germline): SGHNT, YENEEA. The DNA of the CDR3 is TGTGCCAGCAGCGTTCGTCACAGGGAATCAGAAGCTTTCTTT. Its translation: CASSVRHRESEAFF.

V usage is TRBV7-2 and J usage is TRBJ2-5; TRBD1 aligns across 8 bases. The CDR3 has 17 amino acids. Trimming removed 2 bases from V and 4 bases from J; junction bases left unmatched: 12. The V gene's germline CDR1 is SGHTA and CDR2 FQGNSA. The CDR3 DNA follows: TGTGCCAGCAGCTTACGCCCTCCTGGACAGGGAGGAGAGACCCAGTACTTC. This sequence encodes CASSLRPPGQGGETQYF.

The J gene is TRBJ1-3, the V gene TRBV7-9; D remains ambiguous. Germline CDR1 SEHNR, CDR2 FQNEAQ (reference sequence). V was pared by 7 bases and J by 5 bases, with 6 bases between. The CDR3 runs to 11 residues. This chain's CDR3 is CASTRRNTIYF. The CDR3 nucleotides read TGTGCCAGCACTAGGAGAAACACCATATATTTT.

V and J are TRBV4-1 and TRBJ2-2, with 12 bases matching TRBD1. Unmatched junction bases numbered 9, after V lost 0 bases and J lost 4 bases. Germline lookup yields CDR1 MGHRA and CDR2 YSYEKL. CDR3 length: 19 residues. CDR3 protein: CASSQEFGWDRGPTGELFF. CDR3 DNA: TGCGCCAGCAGCCAAGAATTCGGGTGGGACAGGGGGCCCACCGGGGAGCTGTTTTTT.

This clone was detected a few times. CDR3: CASSDRGPSNQPQHF. The CDR3 DNA follows: TGTGCCAGTTCGGACAGGGGGCCTAGCAATCAGCCCCAGCATTTT. The chain is built from TRBV27 and TRBJ1-5; TRBD1 aligns across 11 bases. CDR1 is MNHEY, CDR2 SMNVEV, per germline (reference sequence). This CDR3 has 15 residues. V was clipped by 9 bases and J by 0 bases; unmatched bases: 4.

This chain joins TRBV6-6 and TRBJ1-4; D possibly corresponds to TRBD1 (6 bases). The V gene lost 6 bases and the J gene lost 0 bases, with 14 bases spanning the gap. The germline gives CDR1 MNHNY, CDR2 SVGAGI (reference sequence). This CDR3 has 16 residues. CDR3 residues: CASSSTGSSTNEKLFF. The CDR3 coding sequence is TGTGCCAGCAGCTCAACAGGGTCCTCAACTAATGAAAAACTGTTTTTT.

The rearrangement joins TRBV11-2 to TRBJ1-5, with D uncertain. Trimming removed 3 bases at V and 7 bases at J, with 10 bases between. This CDR3 comprises 13 residues. The germline gives CDR1 SGHAT, CDR2 FQNNGV. DNA of the CDR3: TGTGCCAGCAGCTTGGATCAGGCGCAGCCCCAGCATTTT. Its protein product is CASSLDQAQPQHF.

V gene TRBV5-6 combines with J gene TRBJ2-5; D is perhaps TRBD2 (5 bases). The CDR3 length is 14 residues. CDR1 and CDR2 from the germline V gene are SGHDT and YYEEEE. With 3 bases removed from V and 5 bases from J, the gap between germline ends came to 14 bases. The CDR3 spells CASSYLTGWETQYF. DNA for the CDR3: TGTGCCAGCAGCTATCTAACGGGGTGGGAGACCCAGTACTTC. The variable domain in full, with the rest retrieved from reference TRBV5-6 and TRBJ2-5, is DAGVTQSPTHLIKTRGQQVTLRCSPKSGHDTVSWYQQALGQGPQFIFQYYEEEERQRGNFPDRFSGHQFPNYSSELNVNALLLGDSALYLCASSYLTGWETQYFGPGTRLLVL.

V is TRBV5-1 and J is TRBJ2-7; 7 bases are shared with TRBD1. Germline assignment: CDR1 SGHRS and CDR2 YFSETQ. CDR3 length equals 14 residues. Trimming cost V 3 bases and J 0 bases; bases outside gene matches: 3. The CDR3 is CASSWQGDSYEQYF. The CDR3 nucleotides read TGCGCCAGCAGCTGGCAGGGGGACTCCTACGAGCAGTACTTC.

The genes are TRBV18 and TRBJ2-2; tentative D call: TRBD1 (6 bases). With 3 bases removed from V and 2 bases from J, the gap between germline ends came to 10 bases. CDR3 length: 15 amino acids. Germline loops: CDR1 KGHSH, CDR2 LQKENI. Here the CDR3 reads CASSPDRKNTGELFF. CDR3 DNA: TGTGCCAGCTCACCCGACAGGAAAAACACCGGGGAGCTGTTTTTT.

The chain recombines TRBV18 with TRBJ1-1, with TRBD1 as a possible D gene (5 bases). Germline-derived CDR1 and CDR2 are KGHSH and LQKENI. The V end lost 1 base, the J end lost 4 bases, and 7 bases lay between the germline ends. The CDR3 runs to 13 residues. The CDR3 DNA sequence: TGTGCCAGCTCACCACGGGGGGGCACTGAAGCTTTCTTT. Translated: CASSPRGGTEAFF.

The genes are TRBV7-3 and TRBJ1-5; D gene unclear. The germline gives CDR1 SGHTA, CDR2 FQGTGA. This CDR3 spans 16 amino acids. V lost 3 bases to trimming and J lost 0 bases, with 12 bases between them. The CDR3 loop is CASSLGRSYSNQPQHF. CDR3 DNA sequence: TGTGCCAGCAGCTTGGGCAGAAGTTATAGCAATCAGCCCCAGCATTTT.

V usage is TRBV6-4 and J usage is TRBJ2-7; D may be TRBD2 (6 bases). Per germline, CDR1 MRHNA and CDR2 SNTAGT. With 11 bases removed from V and 3 bases from J, the gap between germline ends came to 17 bases. The CDR3 is 13 amino acids. CDR3 bases: TGTGCCGAACCCTCTGAGGGAGGCTACGAGCAGTACTTC. As protein: CAEPSEGGYEQYF.

The chain carries TRBV6-5 and TRBJ2-3, with TRBD2 identical over 12 bases. Germline CDR1 reads MNHEY; CDR2 reads SVGAGI. The CDR3 totals 15 residues. V lost 7 bases to trimming and J lost 4 bases; unmatched junction nucleotides: 6. The CDR3 here is CASILLAGGPDTQYF. The CDR3 coding sequence is TGTGCCAGCATCCTTCTAGCGGGGGGGCCAGATACGCAGTATTTT.

V and J are TRBV7-2 and TRBJ1-6, with D possibly matching TRBD1 (6 bases). This CDR3 is built from 16 residues. The V gene lost 2 bases and the J gene lost 5 bases, with 13 bases spanning the gap. Germline values: CDR1 SGHTA, CDR2 FQGNSA. The CDR3 here is CASSLFDRSNNSPLHF. The CDR3 DNA reads as TGTGCCAGCAGCTTATTTGACAGGTCCAATAATTCACCCCTCCACTTT.

CDR3 loop: CASSPAAGGRETQYF. In DNA, the CDR3 is TGTGCCAGCAGCCCGGCGGCGGGGGGGCGGGAGACCCAGTACTTC. V gene TRBV7-9 combines with J gene TRBJ2-5; 9 bases fit TRBD2. V was pared by 5 bases and J by 5 bases, with 9 bases of the junction left unmatched. Germline CDR1 reads SEHNR; CDR2 reads FQNEAQ (reference sequence). The CDR3 length is 15 residues.

V and J are TRBV7-8 and TRBJ1-1, with 10 nucleotides matching TRBD1. The trim removed 4 bases at V and 1 base at J, leaving 6 bases unmatched. Looked up from germline, CDR1 is SGHVS and CDR2 is FQNEAQ. The CDR3 covers 16 residues. The CDR3 loop reads CASSYLDRGPNTEAFF. The CDR3 DNA reads TGTGCCAGCAGCTACCTTGACAGGGGGCCGAACACTGAAGCTTTCTTT.

V and J are TRBV6-6 and TRBJ1-6; D is unclear. The V and J ends lost 7 bases and 6 bases respectively, with 16 bases between them. In germline, CDR1 is MNHNY, CDR2 SVGAGI (reference sequence). CDR3 size: 15 residues. CDR3 residues: CASTNEMFSNSPLHF. The DNA of the CDR3 is TGTGCCAGCACTAATGAGATGTTCTCTAATTCACCCCTCCACTTT.

This clone has a single count. Mismatch with germline at one junction end may stem from a read error. This chain uses TRBV5-1 with TRBJ1-1, with D possibly being TRBD1 (5 bases). The CDR3 runs to 14 residues. Germline V gene lookup returns CDR1 SGHRS and CDR2 YFSETQ. CDR3: CASSLVGLRGEASF. CDR3 DNA: TGCGCCAGCAGCTTGGTGGGACTACGAGGGGAAGCTTCCTTT.

The rearrangement joins TRBV5-1 to TRBJ2-7, with 9 bases fitting TRBD1. The CDR3 loop spans 15 amino acids. Losses at the gene ends were 0 bases for V and 12 bases for J; bases not matched to a gene: 13. The germline V gene encodes CDR1 SGHRS and CDR2 YFSETQ. DNA for the CDR3: TGCGCCAGCAGCTTGGCCCTGGGACAGGGTTCCGCTGGGTACTTC. Its translation is CASSLALGQGSAGYF.

The chain uses TRBV27 and TRBJ2-3; a weak D match, TRBD2 (6 bases). The CDR3 consists of 15 residues. The germline V gene encodes CDR1 MNHEY and CDR2 SMNVEV (reference sequence). The V end was cut by 6 bases, the J end by 3 bases, with 16 bases between. CDR3 loop: CASSFGGGLTDTQYF. Here the CDR3 DNA reads TGTGCCAGCAGCTTTGGGGGAGGTTTAACAGATACGCAGTATTTT.